A single sample is the source of the 8 T cell receptor beta chains below, sequenced in a study of T-cell reconstitution after alpha-beta-depleted transplantation in children. A library of TCRbeta sequences, prepared with unique molecular identifiers, was generated. Via MiXCR, TCRdb re-called the PCR reads, giving one row per CDR3 protein. The sample includes just over 950,000 distinct CDR3 sequences, 25% to 30% seen only once; the top ten take over 25%. The sample in question was PBMCs, mostly from graft donor cells, obtained 360 days after TCRalphabeta/CD19-depleted stem cell transplant. These receptors were taken from a boy younger than two who had a stem cell transplant for SCID, so the T cells may come from the graft donor.

The V gene is TRBV28, the J gene TRBJ1-1; 9 nucleotides agree with TRBD1. Trimming removed 6 bases from V and 9 bases from J; junction bases left unmatched: 8. Germline V gene data show CDR1 as MDHEN and CDR2 as SYDVKM. The CDR3 length is 13 residues. CDR3 nucleotides: TGTGCCAGCAGCAGGGGACAGGGATTGAAAGCTTTCTTT. Protein sequence: CASSRGQGLKAFF.

The rearrangement uses TRBV5-5 and TRBJ2-7; D perhaps matches TRBD2 (6 bases). V lost 4 bases to trimming and J lost 2 bases, with 16 bases between them. The CDR3 covers 15 residues. In germline, CDR1 is SGHKS, CDR2 YYEKEE (reference sequence). For the CDR3, the DNA is TGTGCCAGCAGCGGGTTCGCGGGGAAAACCTACGAGCAGTACTTC. As protein: CASSGFAGKTYEQYF.

Comments on this clonotype: One end of the junction does not line up with germline, which may come from a read error. This chain connects TRBV20-1 to TRBJ2-3; 7 nucleotides match TRBD1. The CDR3 length is 13 residues. Germline loops: CDR1 DFQATT, CDR2 SNEGSKA (reference sequence). CDR3 protein: CSARGTGQDTQYF. The CDR3 nucleotides read TGCAGTGCGAGAGGTACGGGACAGGATACGCAGTATTTT.

This clonotype was counted a few times. The chain uses TRBV4-1 and TRBJ1-2; 7 bases align to TRBD1. Germline CDR1 is MGHRA and CDR2 is YSYEKL. V lost 5 bases, J lost 4 bases, and 10 bases stayed unmatched. This CDR3 region has 15 residues. The CDR3 sequence is CASSSSAAGGYGYTF. CDR3 DNA: TGCGCCAGCAGCTCTTCGGCGGCAGGGGGCTATGGCTACACCTTC.

The chain carries TRBV12-3 or TRBV12-4 and TRBJ2-5; D is ambiguous. The CDR3 has 14 residues. Trimming pared 5 bases from V and 1 base from J, leaving 11 bases between. The CDR3 loop is CASSPSAGQETQYF. The CDR3 DNA sequence: TGTGCCAGCAGTCCCTCAGCCGGCCAAGAGACCCAGTACTTC.

This chain connects TRBV25-1 to TRBJ1-1; D is unresolved. Germline CDR1 and CDR2: MGHDK and SYGVNS. Trimming pared 4 bases from V and 0 bases from J, leaving 12 bases between. The CDR3 sequence is 15 residues long. This CDR3 reads CASSGTRLVNTEAFF. The CDR3 DNA sequence: TGTGCCAGCAGTGGGACCAGGCTTGTGAACACTGAAGCTTTCTTT.

This clonotype appeared a few times. This rearrangement joins TRBV2 to TRBJ2-3; 12 bases agree with TRBD2. Germline V CDR1 and CDR2: SNHLY, FYNNEI. Trimming took 8 bases from V and 7 from J; bases not matched to a gene: 7. This CDR3 spans 14 amino acids. The CDR3 here is CASRTSGVTNTQYF. For the CDR3, the DNA is TGTGCCAGCCGGACTAGCGGGGTTACGAATACGCAGTATTTT.

The V and J genes are TRBV5-1 and TRBJ2-7; D is uncertain. This CDR3 is built from 15 residues. Per the germline V gene, CDR1 is SGHRS and CDR2 is YFSETQ. Deletions cut 4 bases from V and 3 bases from J, with 17 bases between. CDR3 residues: CASSRIGRNSYEQYF. The CDR3 nucleotides are TGCGCCAGCAGCCGAATAGGGCGGAACAGCTACGAGCAGTACTTC.